Sequencing of this TCR beta chain was carried out in a study of T cells in Graves' hyperthyroidism and ophthalmopathy. This clonotype was recorded many times. As yet, its antigen is unknown. Not enrolled were patients with uncontrolled infection, other autoimmune disease, pregnancy or lactation. Amplification of TCR beta CDR3 regions used RNA as the template. Using the HTBI primer set, a first-round RT-PCR was run on the TCR CDR3. MiXCR, applied by TCRdb to the multiplex PCR reads, yields one record per CDR3 protein. The data contain roughly 750,000 distinct CDR3 sequences, about 17% of them singletons. The germline V gene has CDR1 SGHAT and CDR2 FQNNGV. Trimming stripped 3 bases from V and 2 bases from J, with 20 bases between. This CDR3 region has 17 residues. Findings and limits, study-wide: Within blood appeared most thyroid clonotypes that had expanded above 0.001. Model output signaled ophthalmopathy a median roughly 6.5 months ahead of onset.

The chain is built from TRBV11-2 and TRBJ2-7; perhaps D is TRBD1 or TRBD2 (5 bases each). This clonotype was sampled from a man aged 18 to 35 with Graves' hyperthyroidism. The sequencing sample was made of blood. CDR3 residues: CASSFSLGDANPYEQYF. In DNA, the CDR3 is TGTGCCAGCAGCTTTTCGTTGGGGGATGCGAACCCCTACGAGCAGTACTTC.